This is a list of T cell receptor beta chains from one sample in a study of T cell changes during pregnancy in multiple sclerosis. Only in-frame clones appear in the TCRdb table, and some are missing; sequencing was by immunoSEQ multiplex PCR. Seen here are 15,000 to 25,000 clones, more than 80% observed once, and the top ten hold roughly 5%. Sequenced material: CD8+ T cells from peripheral blood mononuclear cells, taken in the third trimester of pregnancy. The receptor source for this set is a female donor in good health, enrolled as a control in a pregnancy study. Each CDR3 is given with its conserved first and last residue. D genes are given only for firm matches. Clone size, where shown, is once, few, many, or a class for clones that have expanded.

TRBV7-9	TRBJ2-7	NA	NA	TGTGCCAGCAGCCCCTCGACAGGAAGCTCCTACGAGCAGTACTTC	CASSPSTGSSYEQYF
TRBV7-9	TRBJ2-1	NA	NA	TGTGCCAGCAGCTTCGGTGGAGGGCCAGGGGAGCAGTTCTTC	CASSFGGGPGEQFF
TRBV9	TRBJ2-1	NA	NA	TGTGCCAGCAGCGTAGCCCAGGGAAAGGACAATGAGCAGTTCTTC	CASSVAQGKDNEQFF
TRBV4-1	TRBJ1-1	NA	NA	TGCGCCAGCAGCCAAGCGGGGTCGAACACTGAAGCTTTCTTT	CASSQAGSNTEAFF
TRBV7-3	TRBJ2-7	once	TRBD2	TGTGCCAGCAGCCCCGGGGGGGCCTACGAGCAGTACTTC	CASSPGGAYEQYF
TRBV7-9	TRBJ2-7	NA	NA	TGTGCCAGCAGCCTGCGGGACAGCTCCTACGAGCAGTACTTC	CASSLRDSSYEQYF
TRBV30	TRBJ1-5	once	NA	TGTGCCTGGAGCCCCGAAAGGTCGAGGAAGCAGCCCCAGCATTTT	CAWSPERSRKQPQHF
TRBV6-6	TRBJ1-1	NA	NA	TGTGCCAGCAGTTACCTCCGGTCCGAAGCTTTCTTT	CASSYLRSEAFF
TRBV27	TRBJ1-1	NA	TRBD1	TGTGCCAGCAGTACGGGACAGGGGGCCGCTGAAGCTTTCTTT	CASSTGQGAAEAFF
TRBV9	TRBJ2-3	once	TRBD2	TGTGCCAGCAGCGGGTCTAGCGGAGCTAGCACAGATACGCAGTATTTT	CASSGSSGASTDTQYF
TRBV28	TRBJ1-6	NA	NA	TGTGCCAGCAGTTTATTGGGAGCCAATTCACCCCTCCACTTT	CASSLLGANSPLHF
TRBV11-2	TRBJ1-5	few	TRBD1	TGTGCCAGCAGCTCATCTAAGGGACAGGACCGAAGCAATCAGCCCCAGCATTTT	CASSSSKGQDRSNQPQHF
TRBV11-2	TRBJ1-1	NA	NA	TGTGCCAGCAGCTTAGATCACGGGGGACCCAGTTGGGCTTTCTTT	CASSLDHGGPSWAFF
TRBV5-6	TRBJ2-5	NA	TRBD1	TGTGCCAGCAGCCCTCTGACCAGGGGGGAGACCCAGTACTTC	CASSPLTRGETQYF
TRBV10-3	TRBJ2-7	NA	NA	TGTGCCATCAGTGGGACAAATTCCTACGAGCAGTACTTC	CAISGTNSYEQYF
TRBV6-6	TRBJ1-1	NA	NA	TGTGCCAGCACCCTCAGCGGGTCGTCAGGGGCTTTCTTT	CASTLSGSSGAFF
TRBV11-2	TRBJ1-1	NA	TRBD1	TGTGCCAGCAGTTACACTACAGGGACAGACACTGAAGCTTTCTTT	CASSYTTGTDTEAFF
TRBV15	TRBJ1-4	NA	NA	TGTGCCACCAGCAGAGATAAGGCAGGGGCTGAAAAACTGTTTTTT	CATSRDKAGAEKLFF
TRBV12-5	TRBJ2-5	NA	TRBD2	TGTGCTAGTGGTATAAAGCGGGGGGCACGGGAGACCCAGTACTTC	CASGIKRGARETQYF
TRBV5-4	TRBJ2-3	NA	NA	TGTGCCAGCAGCTTGGGCGCGGGCGGCACAGATACGCAGTATTTT	CASSLGAGGTDTQYF
TRBV19	TRBJ1-5	NA	NA	TGTGCCAGTAGTACCGACAGAAACAATCAGCCCCAGCATTTT	CASSTDRNNQPQHF
TRBV5-5	TRBJ2-1	NA	NA	TGTGCCAGCAGCTTGTTTTTGGATTCGACTAATGAGCAGTTCTTC	CASSLFLDSTNEQFF
TRBV7-3	TRBJ1-1	NA	NA	TGTGCCAGCAGCTTGACTGAGAACACTGAAGCTTTCTTT	CASSLTENTEAFF
TRBV7-9	TRBJ2-7	NA	NA	TGTGCCAGCAGCAATCAGGGAAACCCCTACGAGCAGTACTTC	CASSNQGNPYEQYF
TRBV7-6	TRBJ2-3	NA	TRBD2	TGTGCCAGCAGCACCGGGGGGACTAGCACAGATACGCAGTATTTT	CASSTGGTSTDTQYF
TRBV7-9	TRBJ1-1	NA	NA	TGTGCCAGCAGCTTAGGGGGAGTGAACACTGAAGCTTTCTTT	CASSLGGVNTEAFF
TRBV30	TRBJ1-6	NA	TRBD1	TGTGCCTGGAGTCCTGGGACAGGGGTCTCACCCCTCCACTTT	CAWSPGTGVSPLHF
TRBV5-5	TRBJ1-5	once	NA	TGTGCCAGCAGCCCCAACGCAGGTCAGCCCCAGCATTTT	CASSPNAGQPQHF
TRBV4-2	TRBJ1-1	NA	NA	TGTGCCAGCAGCCCCCGACAGAACACTGAAGCTTTCTTT	CASSPRQNTEAFF
TRBV30	TRBJ2-7	few	NA	TGTGCCTGGGGACATAGCTCCTACGAGCAGTACTTC	CAWGHSSYEQYF
TRBV28	TRBJ1-2	NA	NA	TGTGCCAGCAGTTTGATTTACGACACCTCTAACTATGGCTACACCTTC	CASSLIYDTSNYGYTF
TRBV4-3	TRBJ2-7	once	TRBD1	TGCGCCAGCAGCCAAGAGATTACAGGGGCCCAGGTCGAGCAGTACTTC	CASSQEITGAQVEQYF
TRBV7-3	TRBJ2-3	NA	TRBD2	TGTGCCAGCAGCTTAATCGGGGGGGGGACAGATACGCAGTATTTT	CASSLIGGGTDTQYF
TRBV27	TRBJ1-4	NA	NA	TGTGCCAGCAGTTTATCGAGGGACACAAGTGGGGTTCAAAAACTGTTTTTT	CASSLSRDTSGVQKLFF
TRBV7-9	TRBJ1-1	NA	NA	TGTGCCAGCAGATGGGGGGACACTGAAGCTTTCTTT	CASRWGDTEAFF
TRBV27	TRBJ2-7	NA	NA	TGTGCCAGCAGTTTAATGCGGGGACGCTACGAGCAGTACTTC	CASSLMRGRYEQYF
TRBV11-1	TRBJ2-3	NA	NA	TGTGCCAGCAGCCCCCCCCCGGCAGGGGCCACAGATACGCAGTATTTT	CASSPPPAGATDTQYF
TRBV7-2	TRBJ1-1	NA	NA	TGTGCCTTTCTAAGGGGAGGAAGCACTGAAGCTTTCTTT	CAFLRGGSTEAFF
TRBV27	TRBJ1-5	NA	TRBD1	TGTGCCAGCAGTCTCATGACAGGGGGTAATCAGCCCCAGCATTTT	CASSLMTGGNQPQHF
TRBV12-5	TRBJ2-1	NA	TRBD1	TGTGCTAGTGAAGGGGGCAGTAGTAGTGAGCAGTTCTTC	CASEGGSSSEQFF
TRBV6-4	TRBJ1-6	once	NA	TGTGCCAGCAGTGACGGTGCAGATAATTCACCCCTCCACTTT	CASSDGADNSPLHF
TRBV7-9	TRBJ1-1	few	NA	TGTGCCAGCAGCGAAACAGGGTACGAAGCTTTCTTT	CASSETGYEAFF
TRBV2	TRBJ2-5	NA	TRBD2	TGTGCCAGCAGCGGGACTAGCGGGGAGAATCAAGAGACCCAGTACTTC	CASSGTSGENQETQYF
TRBV6-4	TRBJ2-1	once	TRBD2	TGTGCCAGCAGTCAAGAGGCTAGCGGGGGGAACAATGAGCAGTTCTTC	CASSQEASGGNNEQFF
TRBV6-4	TRBJ2-1	few	TRBD2	TGTGCCAGCAGACTGACTAGCGGGGGGCCCAATGAGCAGTTCTTC	CASRLTSGGPNEQFF
TRBV4-1	TRBJ2-5	NA	TRBD2	TGCGCCAGCAGCGGGGTCGGGGTCGACCAGTGGGGCGGGGGGCAAGAGACCCAGTACTTC	CASSGVGVDQWGGGQETQYF
TRBV9	TRBJ2-7	NA	NA	TGTGCCAGCAGCCCCCGGGACTCTAACTACGAGCAGTACTTC	CASSPRDSNYEQYF
TRBV7-8	TRBJ1-2	medium-sized	TRBD1	TGTGCCAGCAGCTTAGCCGTGACAGGGCTCTATGGCTACACCTTC	CASSLAVTGLYGYTF
TRBV2	TRBJ1-5	NA	TRBD1	TGTGCCAGCAGTACGCCCGGGACAGGGGTTGGAAATCAGCCCCAGCATTTT	CASSTPGTGVGNQPQHF
TRBV12-5	TRBJ1-4	NA	NA	TGTGCTAGTGGCCCGGTCCGCCCGAGGAATGAAAAACTGTTTTTT	CASGPVRPRNEKLFF
TRBV5-5	TRBJ2-2	NA	NA	TGTGCCAGCAGCGAAGAGGCTCCCAGCTCCGGGGAGCTGTTTTTT	CASSEEAPSSGELFF
TRBV15	TRBJ1-1	medium-sized	NA	TGTGCCACCAGCAGAGATAAATGGACAGACACTGAAGCTTTCTTT	CATSRDKWTDTEAFF
TRBV4-3	TRBJ1-2	NA	NA	TGCGCCAGCAGCCAATCGCCGGGGGGGTCGAACTATGGCTACACCTTC	CASSQSPGGSNYGYTF
TRBV11-2	TRBJ1-1	once	NA	TGTGCCAGCAGCCTATGGGGGGTGGACACTGAAGCTTTCTTT	CASSLWGVDTEAFF
TRBV27	TRBJ1-5	NA	NA	TGTGCCAGCAGTTTTAAGGGGGGGGGTCAGCCCCAGCATTTT	CASSFKGGGQPQHF
TRBV7-9	TRBJ2-7	NA	NA	TGTGCCAGCAGCTTGAGCAGCCAGGGAAAAACCTACGAGCAGTACTTC	CASSLSSQGKTYEQYF
TRBV19	TRBJ2-7	NA	TRBD1	TGTGCCAGTAGTAAAGCGGACAGGGTCAACGAGCAGTACTTC	CASSKADRVNEQYF